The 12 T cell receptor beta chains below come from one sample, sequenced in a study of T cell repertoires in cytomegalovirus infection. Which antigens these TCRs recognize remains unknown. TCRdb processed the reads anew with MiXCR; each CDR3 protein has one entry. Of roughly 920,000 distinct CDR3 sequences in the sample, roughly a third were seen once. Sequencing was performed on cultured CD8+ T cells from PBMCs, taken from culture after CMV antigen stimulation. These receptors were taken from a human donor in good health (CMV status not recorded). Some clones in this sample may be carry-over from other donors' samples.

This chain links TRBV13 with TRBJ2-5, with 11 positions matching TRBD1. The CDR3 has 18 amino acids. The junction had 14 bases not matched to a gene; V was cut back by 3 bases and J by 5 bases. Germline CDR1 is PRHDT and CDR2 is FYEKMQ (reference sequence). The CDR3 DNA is TGTGCCAGCAGCTTCGGAAGTCGGACAGGGGGCTCGAGGGAGACCCAGTACTTC. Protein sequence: CASSFGSRTGGSRETQYF.

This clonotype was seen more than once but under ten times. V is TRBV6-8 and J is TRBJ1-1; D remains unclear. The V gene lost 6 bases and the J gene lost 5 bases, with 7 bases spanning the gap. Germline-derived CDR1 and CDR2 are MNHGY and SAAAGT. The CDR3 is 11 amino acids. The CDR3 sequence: CASRVETEAFF. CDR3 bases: TGTGCCAGCAGGGTAGAAACTGAAGCTTTCTTT.

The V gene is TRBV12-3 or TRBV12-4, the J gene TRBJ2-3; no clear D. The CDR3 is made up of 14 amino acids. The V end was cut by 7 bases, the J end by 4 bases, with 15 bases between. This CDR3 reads CASTRIEKSDTQYF. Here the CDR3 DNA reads TGTGCCAGCACTCGGATAGAGAAATCAGATACGCAGTATTTT.

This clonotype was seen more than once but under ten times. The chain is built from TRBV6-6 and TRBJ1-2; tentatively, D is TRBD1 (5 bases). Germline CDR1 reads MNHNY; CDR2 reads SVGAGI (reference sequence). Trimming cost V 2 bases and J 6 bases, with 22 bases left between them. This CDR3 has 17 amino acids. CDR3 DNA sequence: TGTGCCAGCAGTTACCCACTCCAGACGGGGGATATAGATGGCTACACCTTC. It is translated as CASSYPLQTGDIDGYTF.

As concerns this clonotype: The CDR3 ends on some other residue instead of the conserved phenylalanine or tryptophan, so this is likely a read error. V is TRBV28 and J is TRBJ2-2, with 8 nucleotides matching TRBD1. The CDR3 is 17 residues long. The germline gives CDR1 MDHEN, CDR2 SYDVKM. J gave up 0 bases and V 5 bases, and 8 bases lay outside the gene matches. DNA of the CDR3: TGTGCCAGCAGTCTACCCGGACAGGGAACGAACACCGGGGAGCTGTTTCTT. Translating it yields CASSLPGQGTNTGELFL.

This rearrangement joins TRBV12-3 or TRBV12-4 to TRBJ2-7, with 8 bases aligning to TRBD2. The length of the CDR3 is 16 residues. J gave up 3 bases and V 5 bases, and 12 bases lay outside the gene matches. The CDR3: CASSPQASGRLYEQYF. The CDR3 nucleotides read TGTGCCAGCAGTCCCCAGGCTAGCGGGCGGCTCTACGAGCAGTACTTC.

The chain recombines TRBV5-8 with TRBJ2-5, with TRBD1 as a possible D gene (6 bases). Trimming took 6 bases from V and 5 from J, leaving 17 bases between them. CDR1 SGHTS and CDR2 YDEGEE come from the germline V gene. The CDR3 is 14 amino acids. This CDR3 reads CASIPGVTRETQYF. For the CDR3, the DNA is TGTGCCAGCATACCAGGGGTCACCCGGGAGACCCAGTACTTC.

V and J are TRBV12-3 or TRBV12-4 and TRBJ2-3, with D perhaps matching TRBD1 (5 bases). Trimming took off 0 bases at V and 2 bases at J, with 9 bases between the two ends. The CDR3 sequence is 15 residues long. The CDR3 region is CASSLAGPFTDTQYF. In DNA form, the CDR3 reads TGTGCCAGCAGTTTAGCGGGGCCCTTCACAGATACGCAGTATTTT.

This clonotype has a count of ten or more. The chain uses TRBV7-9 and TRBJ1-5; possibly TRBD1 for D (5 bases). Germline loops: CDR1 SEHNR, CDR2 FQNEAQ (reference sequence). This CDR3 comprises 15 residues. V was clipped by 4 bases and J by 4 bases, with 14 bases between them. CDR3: CASSSNGARNQPQHF. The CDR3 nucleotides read TGTGCCAGCAGCTCCAATGGGGCCAGAAATCAGCCCCAGCATTTT.

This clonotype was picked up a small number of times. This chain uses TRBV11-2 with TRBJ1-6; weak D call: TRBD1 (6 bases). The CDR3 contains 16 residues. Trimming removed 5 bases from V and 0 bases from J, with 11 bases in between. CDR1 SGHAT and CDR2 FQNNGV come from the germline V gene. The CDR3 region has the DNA TGTGCCAGCAGCGGTTGGGACAACTCCTATAATTCACCCCTCCACTTT. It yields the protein CASSGWDNSYNSPLHF.

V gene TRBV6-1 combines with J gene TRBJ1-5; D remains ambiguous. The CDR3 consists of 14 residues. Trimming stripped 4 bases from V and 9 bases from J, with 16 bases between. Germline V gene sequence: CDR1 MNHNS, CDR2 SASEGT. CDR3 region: CASSVGLAGRPQHF. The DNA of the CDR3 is TGTGCCAGCAGTGTCGGGTTAGCCGGGAGGCCCCAGCATTTT.

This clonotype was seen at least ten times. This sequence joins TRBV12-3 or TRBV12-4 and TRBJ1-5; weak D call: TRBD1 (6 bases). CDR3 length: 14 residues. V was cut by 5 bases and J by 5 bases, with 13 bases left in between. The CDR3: CASSQQGIDQPQHF. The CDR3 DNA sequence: TGTGCCAGCAGTCAACAGGGTATCGATCAGCCCCAGCATTTT.